The text below deals with one T cell receptor (beta chain). The target antigen is unknown. This sample is drawn from a study of Graves' ophthalmopathy and Graves' hyperthyroidism. Study conclusions and caveats: A 13-signature model separated ophthalmopathy from stable hyperthyroidism, 85% to 90% sensitivity, 65% to 82% specificity.

Trimming removed 6 bases at V and 0 bases at J, with 9 bases between. CDR3 length equals 14 residues. Amplification of the TCR beta CDR3 regions used RNA transcripts (as template). In the first round, RT-PCR was carried out with HTBI primers, and a multiplex PCR formed the second round. Using its own MiXCR run on the multiplex PCR reads, TCRdb lists one record per CDR3 protein. The data show 600,000 to 650,000 distinct CDR3 sequences, with about a fifth seen just once and roughly 6.9% held by the top ten. Hyperthyroidism is called stable when no ophthalmopathy develops within 18 months of follow-up. If patients had other autoimmune diseases, uncontrolled infections, pregnancy or lactation, they were excluded.

Sequenced: peripheral blood. The receptor was isolated from a woman between 18 and 29 years old with stable Graves' hyperthyroidism. Some clones in this sample may be carry-over from other donors' samples. V is TRBV12-3 or TRBV12-4 and J is TRBJ1-5; D not resolved. The DNA of the CDR3 is TGTGCCAGCAGGCCCGACCTTAGCAATCAGCCCCAGCATTTT. This gives the protein CASRPDLSNQPQHF.